Listed below are T cell receptor beta chains from one sample, sequenced in a study of shared clonotypes between healthy human individuals. Sequenced by immunoSEQ multiplex PCR; TCRdb stores in-frame clones only, minus some. Seen here are more than 850,000 clones, about four fifths observed once, and the top ten hold under 0.6%. The sequenced sample consisted of memory CD4+ T cells from PBMCs. These receptors originate from a man in his late teens or twenties in good health. Some clones in this sample may be carry-over from other donors' samples. CDR3s include the opening cysteine and the closing phenylalanine or tryptophan.

J gene,V gene,CDR3 protein
TRBJ2-3,TRBV10-3,CAISRTSARTDTQYF
TRBJ2-7,TRBV10-3,CAISEPRQGDYEQYF
TRBJ1-2,TRBV2,CASSEPGGWGYTF
TRBJ2-7,TRBV11-1,CASSLDASGAYEQYF
TRBJ2-2,TRBV28,CASRPGPAGELFF
TRBJ1-1,TRBV27,CASSSLDRVYTEAFF
TRBJ2-7,TRBV28,CASSSGTGPYEQYF
TRBJ2-3,TRBV7-2,CASSLKWERGGTQYF
TRBJ1-2,TRBV7-2,CASSLEVGRGYGYTF
TRBJ2-3,TRBV14,CASSQVTDAKTTQYF
TRBJ1-1,TRBV10-3,CAIRPPGRTEAFF
TRBJ2-6,TRBV7-2,CASSPIPSGANVLTF
TRBJ2-7,TRBV2,CASSQPIRTDPNEQYF
TRBJ2-3,TRBV5-6,CASSVGLTGASGDTQYF
TRBJ2-2,TRBV30,CAWSVLGWLAGETGELFF
TRBJ2-3,TRBV7-9,CASSPQREWYTDTQYF
TRBJ2-3,TRBV29-1,CSVDKYGGRPDTQYF
TRBJ1-1,TRBV11-2,CASSPLTNTEAFF
TRBJ2-7,TRBV11-2,CASSLLGDEQYF
TRBJ2-7,TRBV6-5,CASSRGSGADYEQYF
TRBJ2-1,TRBV9,CASSVGPPGGNNEQFF
TRBJ1-1,TRBV6-5,CASTDSSSAGTEAFF
TRBJ2-5,TRBV2,CASSEGLAEHWGQETQYF
TRBJ2-3,TRBV7-2,CASSKSGPPDTQYF
TRBJ2-3,TRBV14,CASSQAISGRSQYF
TRBJ2-7,TRBV9,CASSPIAGVGEQYF
TRBJ2-3,TRBV2,CASSEGLGGYRDTQYF
TRBJ1-2,TRBV25-1,CASSNQGAGGYTF
TRBJ2-1,TRBV15,CATSRDPTGSHNEQFF
TRBJ2-3,TRBV30,CAWSPAQDTQYF
TRBJ1-5,TRBV5-6,CASSFRGVSQPQHF
TRBJ1-2,TRBV29-1,CSVGQGPYYGYTF
TRBJ1-2,TRBV7-2,CASSFSGNYGYTF
TRBJ2-7,TRBV5-6,CASSYAGSSYEQYF
TRBJ1-1,TRBV30,CAWGRLNTEAFF
TRBJ2-1,TRBV11-3,CASSLDGLGGNEQFF
TRBJ1-2,TRBV28,CASSLSGVPAWTF
TRBJ2-3,TRBV30,CAWSNSGSLTDTQYF
TRBJ1-5,TRBV28,CASSSVQGRFNQPQHF
TRBJ2-7,TRBV27,CASSLFRESYEQYF
TRBJ1-3,TRBV7-2,CASSPEIGFGNTIYF
TRBJ2-3,TRBV5-1,CASSLPGTDTQYF
TRBJ2-7,TRBV28,CASSSPFGTGDEQYF
TRBJ2-3,TRBV5-6,CASSLVASFSTDTQYF
TRBJ2-6,TRBV5-1,CASSFGTGGPGANVLTF
TRBJ2-3,TRBV10-3,CAISELAGAADTQYF
TRBJ2-2,TRBV19,CASSALGQGNTGELFF
TRBJ1-5,TRBV27,CASSSWDQPQHF
TRBJ1-5,TRBV2,CASSAHSAGVYSNQPQHF
TRBJ2-2,TRBV27,CASRLWGILAGTANTGELFF
TRBJ1-3,TRBV6-6,CASRLPLSSGNTIYF
TRBJ2-3,TRBV5-1,CASSLVLADTDTQYF
TRBJ2-3,TRBV5-4,CASSLGGHGQQDTQYF